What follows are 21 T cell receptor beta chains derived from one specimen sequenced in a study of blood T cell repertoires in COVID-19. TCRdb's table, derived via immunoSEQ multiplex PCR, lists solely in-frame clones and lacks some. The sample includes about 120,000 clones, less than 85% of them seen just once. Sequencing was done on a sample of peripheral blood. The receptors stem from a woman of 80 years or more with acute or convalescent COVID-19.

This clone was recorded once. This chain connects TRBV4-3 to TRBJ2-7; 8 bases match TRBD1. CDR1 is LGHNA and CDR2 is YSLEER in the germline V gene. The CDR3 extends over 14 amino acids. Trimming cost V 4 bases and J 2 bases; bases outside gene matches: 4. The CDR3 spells CASSLRQGTYEQYF. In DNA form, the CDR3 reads TGCGCCAGCAGCCTTAGACAGGGGACCTACGAGCAGTACTTC.

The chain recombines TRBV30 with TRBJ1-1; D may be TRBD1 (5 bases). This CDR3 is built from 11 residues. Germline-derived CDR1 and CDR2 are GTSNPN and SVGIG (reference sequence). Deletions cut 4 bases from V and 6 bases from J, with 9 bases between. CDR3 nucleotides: TGTGCCTGGACCCCGGGGGCTGAAGCTTTCTTT. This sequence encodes CAWTPGAEAFF.

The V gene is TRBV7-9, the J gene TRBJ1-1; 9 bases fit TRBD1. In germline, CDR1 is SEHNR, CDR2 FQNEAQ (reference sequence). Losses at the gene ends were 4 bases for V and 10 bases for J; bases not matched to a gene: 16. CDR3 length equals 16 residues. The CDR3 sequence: CASSSWGQGPTSVAFF. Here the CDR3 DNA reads TGTGCCAGCAGCTCCTGGGGACAGGGTCCCACATCGGTAGCTTTCTTT.

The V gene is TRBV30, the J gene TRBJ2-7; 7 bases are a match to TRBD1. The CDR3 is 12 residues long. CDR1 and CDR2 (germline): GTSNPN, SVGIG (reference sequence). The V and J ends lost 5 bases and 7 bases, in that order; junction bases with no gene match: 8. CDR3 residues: CAWAPQGEEQYF. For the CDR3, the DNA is TGTGCCTGGGCCCCGCAGGGGGAAGAGCAGTACTTC.

The CDR3 coding sequence is TGTGCCAGCAGCTCCGGGACAGTGACTTTTAACTATGGCTACACCTTC. This translates into CASSSGTVTFNYGYTF. The chain joins TRBV5-7 to TRBJ1-2, with TRBD1 matching 7 bases. TRBV5-7 is recorded as an ORF, its role being uncertain. The J segment lost 1 base and the V segment lost 3 bases, leaving 9 bases of the junction unmatched. The CDR3 length is 16 residues.

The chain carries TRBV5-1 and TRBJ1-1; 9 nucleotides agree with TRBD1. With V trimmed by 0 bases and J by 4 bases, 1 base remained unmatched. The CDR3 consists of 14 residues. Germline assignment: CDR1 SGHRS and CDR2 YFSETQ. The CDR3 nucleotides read TGCGCCAGCAGCTTGGGGACAGGGGTCACTGAAGCTTTCTTT. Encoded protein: CASSLGTGVTEAFF.

CDR3 nucleotides: TGTGCCAGCAGGGAGGGACAGGGGTTGGGCTACACCTTC. Protein sequence: CASREGQGLGYTF. The chain has TRBV2 and TRBJ1-2; TRBD1 agrees at 10 bases. CDR1 is SNHLY, CDR2 FYNNEI, per germline. V trimming: 6 bases; J trimming: 8 bases; junction bases outside the gene matches: 6. CDR3 length: 13 residues.

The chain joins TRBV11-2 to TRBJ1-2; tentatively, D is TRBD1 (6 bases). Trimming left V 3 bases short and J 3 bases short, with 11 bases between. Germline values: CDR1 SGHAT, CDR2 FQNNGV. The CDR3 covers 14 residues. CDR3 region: CASSLYREYYGYTF. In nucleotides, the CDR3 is TGTGCCAGCAGCTTGTACAGGGAATACTATGGCTACACCTTC.

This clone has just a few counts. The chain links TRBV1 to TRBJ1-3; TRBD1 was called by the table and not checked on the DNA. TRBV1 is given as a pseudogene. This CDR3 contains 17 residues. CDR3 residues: CTSSQVSFRVVQNTIYF. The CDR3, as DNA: TGCACCAGCAGCCAAGTATCGTTCAGGGTAGTTCAAAACACCATATATTTT.

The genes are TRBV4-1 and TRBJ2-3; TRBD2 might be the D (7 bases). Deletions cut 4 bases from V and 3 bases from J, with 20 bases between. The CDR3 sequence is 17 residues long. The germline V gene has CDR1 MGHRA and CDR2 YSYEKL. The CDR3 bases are TGCGCCAGCAGCCCAGGTCCGGGGGGCCGTAGGACAGATACGCAGTATTTT. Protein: CASSPGPGGRRTDTQYF.

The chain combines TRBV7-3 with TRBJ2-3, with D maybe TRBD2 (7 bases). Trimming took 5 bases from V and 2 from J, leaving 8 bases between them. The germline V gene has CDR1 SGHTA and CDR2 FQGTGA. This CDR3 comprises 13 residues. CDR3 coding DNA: TGTGCCAGCAGCGGGGGGGCCACAGATACGCAGTATTTT. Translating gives CASSGGATDTQYF.

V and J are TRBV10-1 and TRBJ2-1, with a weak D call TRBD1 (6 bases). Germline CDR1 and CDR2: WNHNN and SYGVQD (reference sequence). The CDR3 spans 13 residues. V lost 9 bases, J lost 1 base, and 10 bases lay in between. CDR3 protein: CARKQGSYNEQFF. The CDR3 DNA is TGCGCCAGGAAACAGGGTTCCTACAATGAGCAGTTCTTC.

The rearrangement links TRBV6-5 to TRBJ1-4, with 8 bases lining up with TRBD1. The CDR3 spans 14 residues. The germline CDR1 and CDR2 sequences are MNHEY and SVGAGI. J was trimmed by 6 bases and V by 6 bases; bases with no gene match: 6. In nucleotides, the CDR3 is TGTGCCAGCAGGGTGCAGGGGGCCTATGAAAAACTGTTTTTT. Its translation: CASRVQGAYEKLFF.

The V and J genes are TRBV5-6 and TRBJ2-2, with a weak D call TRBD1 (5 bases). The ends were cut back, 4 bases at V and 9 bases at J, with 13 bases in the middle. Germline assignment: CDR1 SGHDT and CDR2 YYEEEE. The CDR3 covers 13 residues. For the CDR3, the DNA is TGTGCCAGCAGCCCCGAACCGGACAGGGAGCTGTTTTTT. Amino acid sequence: CASSPEPDRELFF.

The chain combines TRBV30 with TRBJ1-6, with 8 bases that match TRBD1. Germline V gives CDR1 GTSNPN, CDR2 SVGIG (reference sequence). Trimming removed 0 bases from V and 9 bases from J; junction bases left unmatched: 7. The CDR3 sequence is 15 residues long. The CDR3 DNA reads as TGTGCCTGGAGTGTACCCGGGACAGGAGGTTCACCCCTCCACTTT. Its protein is CAWSVPGTGGSPLHF.

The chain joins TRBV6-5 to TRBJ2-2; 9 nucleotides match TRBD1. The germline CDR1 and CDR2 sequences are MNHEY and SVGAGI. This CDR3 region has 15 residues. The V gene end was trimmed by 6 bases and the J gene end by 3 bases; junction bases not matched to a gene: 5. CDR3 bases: TGTGCCAGCAGCAGGGACAGGGCATACACCGGGGAGCTGTTTTTT. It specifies CASSRDRAYTGELFF.

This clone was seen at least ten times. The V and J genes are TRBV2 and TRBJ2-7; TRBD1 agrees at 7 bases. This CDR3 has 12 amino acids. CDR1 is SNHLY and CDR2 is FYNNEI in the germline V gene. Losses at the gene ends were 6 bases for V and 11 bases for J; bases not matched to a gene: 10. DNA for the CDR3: TGTGCCAGCAGAGGGGGCCCGCGACGTGAGTACTTC. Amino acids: CASRGGPRREYF.

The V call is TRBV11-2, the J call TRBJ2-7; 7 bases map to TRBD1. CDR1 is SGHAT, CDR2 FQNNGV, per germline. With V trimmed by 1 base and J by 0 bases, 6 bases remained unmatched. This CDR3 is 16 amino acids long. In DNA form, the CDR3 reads TGTGCCAGCAGCTTAGTCCAGGGACAGACCTCCTACGAGCAGTACTTC. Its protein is CASSLVQGQTSYEQYF.

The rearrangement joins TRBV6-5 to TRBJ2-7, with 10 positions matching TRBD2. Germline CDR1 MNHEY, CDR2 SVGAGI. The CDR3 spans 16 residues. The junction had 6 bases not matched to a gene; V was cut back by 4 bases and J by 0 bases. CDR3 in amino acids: CASSSYSGGTSYEQYF. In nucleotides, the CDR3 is TGTGCCAGCAGTTCCTATAGCGGGGGGACCTCCTACGAGCAGTACTTC.

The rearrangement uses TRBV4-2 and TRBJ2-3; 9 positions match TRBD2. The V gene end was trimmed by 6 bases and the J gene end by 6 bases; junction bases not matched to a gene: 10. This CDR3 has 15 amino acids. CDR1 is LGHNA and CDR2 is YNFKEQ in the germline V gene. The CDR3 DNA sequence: TGTGCCAGCAGAGGTTTAGCGGGAGAATCGGATACGCAGTATTTT. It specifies CASRGLAGESDTQYF.

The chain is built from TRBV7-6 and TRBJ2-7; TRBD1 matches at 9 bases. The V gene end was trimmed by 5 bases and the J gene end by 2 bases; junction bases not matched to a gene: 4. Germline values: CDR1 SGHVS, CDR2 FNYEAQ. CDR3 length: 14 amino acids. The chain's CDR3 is CASSQDRGAYEQYF. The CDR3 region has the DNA TGTGCCAGCAGCCAAGACAGGGGGGCCTACGAGCAGTACTTC.